Below, 10 T cell receptor beta chains from the same sample are listed, as sequenced in a study of shared clonotypes between healthy human individuals. Assay used: immunoSEQ multiplex PCR; TCRdb lists only in-frame clones, some missing. The table lists 2.3 million or so clones, approximately 95% of them singletons, with 0.39% in the top ten. Material: naive CD4+ T cells from PBMCs. Subset denoted: CD45RA+ positively selected. These receptors were collected from a man in his late teens or twenties in good health. Some clones in this sample may be carry-over from other donors' samples.

J is TRBJ1-5 and V is TRBV7-8, with D possibly matching TRBD1 (5 bases). CDR1 is SGHVS and CDR2 is FQNEAQ in the germline V gene. Trimming took off 7 bases at V and 0 bases at J, with 10 bases between the two ends. The CDR3 sequence is 14 residues long. Here the CDR3 reads CASTGPNSNQPQHF. Written as DNA, the CDR3 is TGTGCCAGCACGGGGCCTAATAGCAATCAGCCCCAGCATTTT.

The V call is TRBV28, the J call TRBJ1-2, with D possibly matching TRBD1 (5 bases). The V gene lost 7 bases and the J gene lost 7 bases, with 25 bases spanning the gap. The germline V gene has CDR1 MDHEN and CDR2 SYDVKM. The CDR3 runs 16 residues. The CDR3 DNA sequence: TGTGCCAGCACGCCCGGGACGGCCGTGGCCTTCCGTGGCTACACCTTC. Protein product: CASTPGTAVAFRGYTF.

The V and J genes are TRBV5-3 and TRBJ1-4, with D unresolved. TRBV5-3 is classed as an ORF, of uncertain function. V lost 5 bases, J lost 4 bases, and 15 bases lay in between. CDR3 length equals 15 residues. CDR3 nucleotides: TGTGCCAGAAGGCAACGGGAGGCTCTTAATGAAAAACTGTTTTTT. This translates into CARRQREALNEKLFF.

V and J are TRBV9 and TRBJ2-2; 8 bases align to TRBD2. Germline CDR1 is SGDLS and CDR2 is YYNGEE. This CDR3 comprises 17 residues. The trim removed 2 bases at V and 2 bases at J, leaving 8 bases unmatched. CDR3 in amino acids: CASSVLPLAVNTGELFF. For the CDR3, the DNA is TGTGCCAGCAGCGTCCTCCCACTAGCGGTAAACACCGGGGAGCTGTTTTTT.

This chain uses TRBV6-6 with TRBJ2-4, with 10 bases identical to TRBD1. The CDR3 length is 16 residues. The V and J ends lost 7 bases and 3 bases, in that order; junction bases with no gene match: 9. Looked up from germline, CDR1 is MNHNY and CDR2 is SVGAGI (reference sequence). The CDR3 here is CASTDRDRGGKNIQYF. CDR3 coding DNA: TGTGCCAGCACTGACCGGGACAGGGGAGGCAAAAACATTCAGTACTTC.

The chain employs TRBV27 and TRBJ2-7; tentatively, D is TRBD2 (6 bases). In germline, CDR1 is MNHEY, CDR2 SMNVEV (reference sequence). The CDR3 is made up of 12 amino acids. The germline V and J ends were trimmed by 3 bases and 4 bases, with 7 bases remaining between them. CDR3: CASSFSGYEQYF. The CDR3 bases are TGTGCCAGCAGTTTCAGCGGGTACGAGCAGTACTTC.

In the case of this clone: The same CDR3 can be traced to other DNA sequences in this sample. The chain links TRBV28 to TRBJ1-4, with unresolved D. V lost 6 bases and J lost 7, with 9 bases in between. The length of the CDR3 is 12 residues. The germline V gene has CDR1 MDHEN and CDR2 SYDVKM. CDR3 protein: CASSPLGEKLFF. CDR3 nucleotides: TGTGCCAGCAGCCCTCTGGGTGAAAAACTGTTTTTT.

This clone was seen once. J is TRBJ1-1 and V is TRBV4-1; a possible D gene is TRBD1 (5 bases). The CDR3 is 15 amino acids. Germline-derived CDR1 and CDR2 are MGHRA and YSYEKL. Trimming took 6 bases from V and 0 from J, leaving 14 bases between them. The CDR3 nucleotides read TGCGCCAGCAGAGCCCTGGGGGTCCTGAACACTGAAGCTTTCTTT. This translates into CASRALGVLNTEAFF.

This chain joins TRBV7-3 and TRBJ2-7; D is perhaps TRBD2 (6 bases). CDR1 and CDR2 from the germline V gene are SGHTA and FQGTGA. Trimming took 5 bases from V and 0 from J, leaving 14 bases between them. The length of the CDR3 is 15 residues. This CDR3 is CASSPHSGGSYEQYF. CDR3 nucleotide sequence: TGTGCCAGCAGCCCTCATAGCGGAGGCTCCTACGAGCAGTACTTC. Filled out from reference TRBV7-3 and TRBJ2-7, the complete variable domain reads GAGVSQTPSNKVTEKGKYVELRCDPISGHTALYWYRQSLGQGPEFLIYFQGTGAADDSGLPNDRFFAVRPEGSVSTLKIQRTERGDSAVYLCASSPHSGGSYEQYFGPGTRLTVT.

The table lists this clone with a count of one. The chain recombines TRBV11-3 with TRBJ2-3; 9 bases match TRBD2. This CDR3 contains 16 residues. Germline V gives CDR1 SGHNT, CDR2 YENEEA. V lost 4 bases, J lost 2 bases, and 7 bases stayed unmatched. The CDR3 bases are TGTGCCAGCAGCTCCCGATTAGCGGGAGTCACAGATACGCAGTATTTT. This translates into CASSSRLAGVTDTQYF.